A single sample gave rise to the 3 T cell receptor beta chains below, sequenced in a study of response to subunit inactivated influenza vaccine. In TCRdb, the RT-PCR reads were re-called with MiXCR into one record per CDR3 protein. The data hold some 550,000 distinct CDR3 sequences, with under 25% observed a single time. These data were also reused for a study on T cells expressing NK-cell markers. In that study: What made the TCR beta cDNA was 5'RACE template switching with UMIs.

Sequencing was performed on CD4+ T cells sorted from PBMCs, taken less than 13 days after vaccination. The receptor source for this set is a man aged 50 to 60 who received an inactivated influenza vaccine.

There are a few counts of this clonotype. The chain is built from TRBV7-8 and TRBJ2-7, with D possibly being TRBD1 (5 bases). The CDR3 extends over 15 amino acids. From germline, CDR1 is SGHVS and CDR2 FQNEAQ. V was pared by 3 bases and J by 0 bases, with 12 bases between. The CDR3 loop is CASSFAAGSSYEQYF. The CDR3 region has the DNA TGTGCCAGCAGCTTTGCGGCAGGGTCCTCCTACGAGCAGTACTTC. The variable domain in full, with the rest retrieved from reference TRBV7-8 and TRBJ2-7, is GAGVSQSPRYKVAKRGQDVALRCDPISGHVSLFWYQQALGQGPEFLTYFQNEAQLDKSGLPSDRFFAERPEGSVSTLKIQRTQQEDSAVYLCASSFAAGSSYEQYFGPGTRLTVT.

This clonotype appeared a few times. The V and J genes are TRBV7-2 and TRBJ2-7, with D perhaps TRBD1 (5 bases). V was shortened by 1 base and J by 3 bases, with 13 bases between the two germline ends. Germline CDR1 reads SGHTA; CDR2 reads FQGNSA. The CDR3 loop spans 15 amino acids. CDR3 sequence reads: CASSLESQGYYEQYF. Written as DNA, the CDR3 is TGTGCCAGCAGCTTAGAATCCCAGGGTTACTACGAGCAGTACTTC.

A few counts support this clonotype. CDR3 in amino acids: CASSPMGLAGSNTGELFF. CDR3 coding DNA: TGTGCCAGCAGCCCCATGGGACTAGCGGGGTCGAACACCGGGGAGCTGTTTTTT. The V gene is TRBV7-3, the J gene TRBJ2-2, with 13 bases that match TRBD2. The CDR3 is 18 amino acids. Germline V lookup: CDR1 SGHTA, CDR2 FQGTGA. The junction had 6 bases not matched to a gene; V was cut back by 5 bases and J by 0 bases.